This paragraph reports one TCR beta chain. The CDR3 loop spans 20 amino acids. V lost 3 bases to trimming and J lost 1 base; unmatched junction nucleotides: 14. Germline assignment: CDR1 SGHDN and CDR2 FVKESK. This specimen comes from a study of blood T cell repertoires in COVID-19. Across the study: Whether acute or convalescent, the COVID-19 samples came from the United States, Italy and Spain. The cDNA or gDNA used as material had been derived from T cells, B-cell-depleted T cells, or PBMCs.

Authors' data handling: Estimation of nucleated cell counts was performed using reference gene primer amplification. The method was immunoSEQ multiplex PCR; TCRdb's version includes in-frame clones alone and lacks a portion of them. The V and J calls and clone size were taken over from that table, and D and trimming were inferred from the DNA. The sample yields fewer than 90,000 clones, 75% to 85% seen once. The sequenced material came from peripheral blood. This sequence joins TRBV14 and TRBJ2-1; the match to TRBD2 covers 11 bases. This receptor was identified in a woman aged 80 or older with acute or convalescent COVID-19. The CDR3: CASSHLHLVLAGGSYNEQFF. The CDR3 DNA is TGTGCCAGCAGCCACCTCCACCTTGTTTTAGCGGGAGGGTCCTACAATGAGCAGTTCTTC. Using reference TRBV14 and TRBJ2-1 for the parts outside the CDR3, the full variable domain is EAGVTQFPSHSVIEKGQTVTLRCDPISGHDNLYWYRRVMGKEIKFLLHFVKESKQDESGMPNNRFLAERTGGTYSTLKVQPAELEDSGVYFCASSHLHLVLAGGSYNEQFFGPGTRLTVL.